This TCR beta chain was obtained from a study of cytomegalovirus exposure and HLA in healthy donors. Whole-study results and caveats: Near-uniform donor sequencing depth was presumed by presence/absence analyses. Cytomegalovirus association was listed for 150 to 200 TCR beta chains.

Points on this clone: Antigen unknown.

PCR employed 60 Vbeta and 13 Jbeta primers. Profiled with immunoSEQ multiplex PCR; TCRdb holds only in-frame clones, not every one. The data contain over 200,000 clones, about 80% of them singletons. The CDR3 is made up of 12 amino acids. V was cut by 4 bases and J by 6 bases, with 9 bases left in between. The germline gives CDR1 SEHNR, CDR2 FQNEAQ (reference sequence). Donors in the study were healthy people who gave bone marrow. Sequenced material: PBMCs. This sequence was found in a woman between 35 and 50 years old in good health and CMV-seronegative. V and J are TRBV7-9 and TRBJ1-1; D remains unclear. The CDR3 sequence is CASSSFASEAFF. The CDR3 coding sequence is TGTGCCAGCAGCTCATTCGCGTCTGAAGCTTTCTTT.